What follows are 20 T cell receptor beta chains derived from one specimen sequenced in a study of T cells in Graves' hyperthyroidism and ophthalmopathy. TCR beta CDR3 regions were amplified from RNA. First-round RT-PCR with HTBI primers amplified the TCR CDR3 region. TCRdb reprocessed the multiplex PCR reads with MiXCR, giving one entry per CDR3 protein. The sample shows about 570,000 distinct CDR3 sequences, roughly 50% of them seen only once. The source material was peripheral blood or thyroid tissue (not recorded which). The receptors come from an adult woman with Graves' disease, either hyperthyroidism or ophthalmopathy (not recorded which).

V usage is TRBV7-9 and J usage is TRBJ1-4; 9 positions match TRBD1. CDR1 is SEHNR and CDR2 is FQNEAQ in the germline V gene (reference sequence). CDR3 length: 15 amino acids. The J segment lost 4 bases and the V segment lost 4 bases, leaving 4 bases of the junction unmatched. DNA of the CDR3: TGTGCCAGCAGCTCCTGGACAGGGGTTAATGAAAAACTGTTTTTT. Its translation: CASSSWTGVNEKLFF.

This clonotype was detected ten times or more. The chain joins TRBV6-5 to TRBJ2-6; D possibly corresponds to TRBD1 (6 bases). CDR3 length: 14 residues. Germline CDR1 reads MNHEY; CDR2 reads SVGAGI. The V end lost 10 bases, the J end lost 4 bases, and 14 bases lay between the germline ends. The CDR3 is CATTGSAGANVLTF. CDR3 nucleotides: TGTGCCACCACAGGGTCGGCCGGGGCCAACGTCCTGACTTTC.

V is TRBV7-9 and J is TRBJ1-3; D not certain. V shed 5 bases and J shed 8 bases, with 22 bases lying between them. CDR1 is SEHNR, CDR2 FQNEAQ, per germline (reference sequence). The CDR3 is 16 residues long. The CDR3 DNA sequence: TGTGCCAGCAGCCCACTAGGACGGGTCTATGGCTACACCATATATTTT. Amino acid sequence: CASSPLGRVYGYTIYF. The variable domain in full, completed from reference TRBV7-9 and TRBJ1-3, reads DTGVSQNPRHKITKRGQNVTFRCDPISEHNRLYWYRQTLGQGPEFLTYFQNEAQLEKSRLLSDRFSAERPKGSFSTLEIQRTEQGDSAMYLCASSPLGRVYGYTIYFGEGSWLTVV.

The chain uses TRBV10-3 and TRBJ1-3; 9 nucleotides agree with TRBD1. The germline V gene has CDR1 ENHRY and CDR2 SYGVKD. This CDR3 contains 14 residues. V trimming: 5 bases; J trimming: 8 bases; junction bases outside the gene matches: 7. CDR3 nucleotides: TGTGCCATCAGTTCCGGGACAGGGAAGGACACCATATATTTT. Its protein is CAISSGTGKDTIYF.

This rearrangement joins TRBV28 to TRBJ2-7, with D perhaps being TRBD1 or TRBD2 (7 bases each). The CDR3 has 18 amino acids. CDR1 and CDR2 from the germline V gene are MDHEN and SYDVKM. The V end was cut by 2 bases, the J end by 4 bases, with 24 bases between. CDR3 protein: CASSLRWIGRGRGYEQYF. The DNA of the CDR3 is TGTGCCAGCAGTTTAAGGTGGATTGGGAGGGGGCGCGGATACGAGCAGTACTTC.

In its sample, this clonotype was seen many times. This chain connects TRBV14 to TRBJ1-3; 7 bases fit TRBD1. V trimming: 2 bases; J trimming: 3 bases; junction bases outside the gene matches: 4. Germline CDR1 is SGHDN and CDR2 is FVKESK. This CDR3 comprises 15 residues. The chain's CDR3 is CASSQKGAYGNTIYF. CDR3 bases: TGTGCCAGCAGCCAAAAGGGGGCTTATGGAAACACCATATATTTT.

In regard to this clonotype: One junction end disagrees with the germline gene, perhaps due to a read error. The chain employs TRBV28 and TRBJ2-2; TRBD2 might be the D (6 bases). Germline V gene sequence: CDR1 MDHEN, CDR2 SYDVKM. The length of the CDR3 is 14 residues. CDR3 amino acids: CASSFAWNTGEVFF. CDR3 nucleotide sequence: TGTGCCAGCAGTTTCGCCTGGAACACCGGGGAGGTGTTTTTT.

Turning to this clonotype: Being one base from a much bigger clone, this may be a read error. J is TRBJ1-6 and V is TRBV7-9, with a weak D call TRBD1 (5 bases). Trimming cost V 6 bases and J 9 bases, with 15 bases left between them. Germline V gene sequence: CDR1 SEHNR, CDR2 FQNEAQ (reference sequence). CDR3 length: 14 amino acids. The CDR3 bases are TGTGCCAGCAGACCACGGGACTCGGGTTCACCCCTCCACTTT. Residues: CASRPRDSGSPLHF.

This clonotype occurred a few times. The rearrangement uses TRBV27 and TRBJ2-5, with D perhaps matching TRBD2 (5 bases). There are 15 residues in the CDR3. The V gene lost 0 bases and the J gene lost 3 bases, with 11 bases spanning the gap. The germline V gene has CDR1 MNHEY and CDR2 SMNVEV (reference sequence). In nucleotides, the CDR3 is TGTGCCAGCAGTTTATCTATTACTAGAAAAGAGACCCAGTACTTC. Protein: CASSLSITRKETQYF.

This chain uses TRBV2 with TRBJ2-7; no clear D. The germline V and J ends were trimmed by 5 bases and 1 base, with 12 bases remaining between them. The CDR3 is made up of 14 amino acids. The germline V gene encodes CDR1 SNHLY and CDR2 FYNNEI. CDR3 in DNA: TGTGCCAGCAGTAGGACCGCCGCATCCTACGAGCAGTACTTC. It specifies CASSRTAASYEQYF.

This clonotype was observed many times. This chain connects TRBV10-3 to TRBJ2-7; D not certain. CDR3 length equals 13 residues. Trimming left V 4 bases short and J 5 bases short, with 12 bases between. CDR1 is ENHRY, CDR2 SYGVKD, per germline. CDR3 coding DNA: TGTGCCATCAGTGTGGTTCCCTCGGACGAGCAGTACTTC. It is translated as CAISVVPSDEQYF.

This sequence joins TRBV29-1 and TRBJ1-2, with D perhaps matching TRBD1 (5 bases). The V and J ends lost 7 bases and 7 bases respectively, with 13 bases between them. The CDR3 runs to 11 residues. Germline V gene data show CDR1 as SQVTM and CDR2 as ANQGSEA. As DNA, the CDR3 is TGCAGCGCTGTGGGGACTCGTGGCTACACCTTC. Translation gives CSAVGTRGYTF.

This clonotype was found many times. CDR3 in DNA: TGCGCCAGCAGTGATTGGAGCTCTGGAAACACCATATATTTT. Translation: CASSDWSSGNTIYF. This chain links TRBV10-2 with TRBJ1-3; D is uncertain. The V gene's germline CDR1 is WSHSY and CDR2 SAAADI. The CDR3 spans 14 residues. V lost 3 bases and J 0 bases, leaving 6 bases between the germline ends.

In this sample, this clonotype turned up many times. The chain links TRBV6-5 to TRBJ1-2; a possible D gene is TRBD1 (5 bases). Germline CDR1 and CDR2: MNHEY and SVGAGI. The CDR3 is 15 residues long. Between the trimmed V and J ends, which lost 7 bases and 4 bases, there was a span of 19 bases. The CDR3 spells CASTRSLGVSYGYTF. The CDR3 nucleotides are TGTGCCAGCACCAGAAGTTTGGGGGTCTCCTATGGCTACACCTTC.

The chain has TRBV25-1 and TRBJ1-2; tentative D call: TRBD1 (6 bases). Trimming stripped 2 bases from V and 8 bases from J, with 15 bases between. This CDR3 spans 14 amino acids. Germline V gives CDR1 MGHDK, CDR2 SYGVNS. The DNA of the CDR3 is TGTGCCAGCAGTGAACACTTAGGGACATCAGGCTACACCTTC. Translation: CASSEHLGTSGYTF.

This clonotype was observed many times. CDR3 in amino acids: CSAAQARMGYQPQHF. DNA of the CDR3: TGCAGTGCTGCACAAGCCCGGATGGGGTATCAGCCCCAGCATTTT. The rearrangement links TRBV20-1 to TRBJ1-5; no reliable D call. The CDR3 is 15 residues long. CDR1 DFQATT and CDR2 SNEGSKA come from the germline V gene (reference sequence). V lost 5 bases to trimming and J lost 5 bases, with 19 bases between them.

This chain joins TRBV5-5 and TRBJ2-6; 8 bases align to TRBD1. CDR3 length: 15 amino acids. Germline V gene lookup returns CDR1 SGHKS and CDR2 YYEKEE (reference sequence). The junction had 1 base not matched to a gene; V was cut back by 5 bases and J by 0 bases. CDR3 nucleotides: TGTGCCAGCAGGACAGGGGCCTCTGGGGCCAACGTCCTGACTTTC. As protein: CASRTGASGANVLTF.

This chain joins TRBV19 and TRBJ1-4; weak D call: TRBD1 (5 bases). Germline values: CDR1 LNHDA, CDR2 SQIVND (reference sequence). V lost 4 bases and J lost 10, with 19 bases in between. This CDR3 spans 15 amino acids. CDR3 sequence: CASSTYRGLAVKLFF. DNA of the CDR3: TGTGCCAGTAGTACCTACCGGGGACTAGCGGTAAAACTGTTTTTT.

Many counts were recorded for this clonotype. The chain employs TRBV9 and TRBJ2-2; TRBD1 matches at 9 bases. Germline CDR1 and CDR2: SGDLS and YYNGEE. Trimming removed 3 bases from V and 1 base from J; junction bases left unmatched: 4. CDR3 size: 16 residues. The CDR3 is CASSATGQGNTGELFF. CDR3 DNA: TGTGCCAGCAGCGCTACGGGACAGGGGAACACCGGGGAGCTGTTTTTT.

Ten or more counts support this clonotype. The rearrangement joins TRBV18 to TRBJ1-1; no clear D gene. CDR1 is KGHSH and CDR2 is LQKENI in the germline V gene. The V end lost 4 bases, the J end lost 3 bases, and 12 bases lay between the germline ends. The CDR3 is 14 amino acids. The CDR3 DNA reads TGTGCCAGCTCACAGGCGGGTGCGCACACTGAAGCTTTCTTT. Translation gives CASSQAGAHTEAFF.